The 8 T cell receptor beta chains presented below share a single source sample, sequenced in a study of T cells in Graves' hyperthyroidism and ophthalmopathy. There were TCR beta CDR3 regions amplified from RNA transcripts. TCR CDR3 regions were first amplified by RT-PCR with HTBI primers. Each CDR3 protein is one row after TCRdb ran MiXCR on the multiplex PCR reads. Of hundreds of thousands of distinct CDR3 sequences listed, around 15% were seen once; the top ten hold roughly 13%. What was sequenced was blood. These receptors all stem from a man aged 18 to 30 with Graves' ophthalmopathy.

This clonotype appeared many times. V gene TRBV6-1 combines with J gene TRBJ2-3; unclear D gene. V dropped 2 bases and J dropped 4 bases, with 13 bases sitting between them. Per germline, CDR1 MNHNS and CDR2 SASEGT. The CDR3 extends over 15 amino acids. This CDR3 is CASSEKNRRADTQYF. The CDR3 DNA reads TGTGCCAGCAGTGAAAAGAATAGGCGTGCAGATACGCAGTATTTT.

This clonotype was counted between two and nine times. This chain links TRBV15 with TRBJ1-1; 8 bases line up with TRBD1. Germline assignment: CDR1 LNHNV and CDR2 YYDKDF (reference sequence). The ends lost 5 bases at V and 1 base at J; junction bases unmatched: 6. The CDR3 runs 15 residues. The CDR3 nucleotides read TGTGCCACCAGCGGGACAGGTCGGAGGAACACTGAAGCTTTCTTT. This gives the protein CATSGTGRRNTEAFF. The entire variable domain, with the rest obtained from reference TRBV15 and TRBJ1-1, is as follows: DAMVIQNPRYQVTQFGKPVTLSCSQTLNHNVMYWYQQKSSQAPKLLFHYYDKDFNNEADTPDNFQSRRPNTSFCFLDIRSPGLGDTAMYLCATSGTGRRNTEAFFGQGTRLTVV.

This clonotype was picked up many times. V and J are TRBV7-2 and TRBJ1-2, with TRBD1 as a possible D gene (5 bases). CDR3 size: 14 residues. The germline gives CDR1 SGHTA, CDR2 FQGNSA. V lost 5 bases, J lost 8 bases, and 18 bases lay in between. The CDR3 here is CASSTDTMTWGYTF. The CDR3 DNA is TGTGCCAGCAGCACGGACACTATGACTTGGGGCTACACCTTC.

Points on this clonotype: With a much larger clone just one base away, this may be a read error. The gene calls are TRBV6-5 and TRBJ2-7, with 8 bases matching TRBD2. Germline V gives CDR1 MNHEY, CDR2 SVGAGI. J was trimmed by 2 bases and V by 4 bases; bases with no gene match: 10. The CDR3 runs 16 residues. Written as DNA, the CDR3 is TGTGCCAGCAGTTGGGACGGGGGGGAGTTTACCTACGAGCAGTACTTC. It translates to CASSWDGGEFTYEQYF.

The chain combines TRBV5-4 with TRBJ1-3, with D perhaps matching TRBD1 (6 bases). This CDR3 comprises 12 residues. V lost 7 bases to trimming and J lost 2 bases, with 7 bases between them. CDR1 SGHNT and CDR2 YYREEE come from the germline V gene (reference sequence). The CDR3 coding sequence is TGTGCCAGCGCAGGGGCTGGAAACACCATATATTTT. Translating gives CASAGAGNTIYF.

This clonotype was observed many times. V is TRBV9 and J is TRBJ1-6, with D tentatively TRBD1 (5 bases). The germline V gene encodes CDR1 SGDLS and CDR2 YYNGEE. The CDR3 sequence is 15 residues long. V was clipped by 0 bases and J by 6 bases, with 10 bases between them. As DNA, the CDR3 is TGTGCCAGCAGCGTAGATGGGGCTATTAATTCACCCCTCCACTTT. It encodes CASSVDGAINSPLHF.

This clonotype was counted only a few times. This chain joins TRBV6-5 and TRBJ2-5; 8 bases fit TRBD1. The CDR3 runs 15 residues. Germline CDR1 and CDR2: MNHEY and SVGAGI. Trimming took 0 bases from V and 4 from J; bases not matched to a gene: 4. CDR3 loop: CASSYSYRGVETQYF. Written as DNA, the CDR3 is TGTGCCAGCAGTTACTCGTACAGGGGGGTAGAGACCCAGTACTTC.

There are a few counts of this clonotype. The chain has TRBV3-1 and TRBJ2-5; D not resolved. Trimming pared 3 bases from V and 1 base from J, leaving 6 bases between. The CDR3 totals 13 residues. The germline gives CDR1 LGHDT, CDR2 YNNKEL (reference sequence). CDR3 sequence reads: CASSHTFQETQYF. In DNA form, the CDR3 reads TGTGCCAGCAGCCATACGTTCCAAGAGACCCAGTACTTC.